This TCR beta chain was recorded in a study of blood T cell repertoires in COVID-19. TCRdb's table, derived via immunoSEQ multiplex PCR, lists solely in-frame clones and lacks some. The profile shows more than 300,000 clones, 90% of them singletons. Germline V CDR1 and CDR2: MDHEN, SYDVKM. CDR3 size: 15 residues. V lost 1 base and J 2 bases, leaving 10 bases between the germline ends. This study enrolled people aged about 18 to 100 from around 26 US geographic areas. No more than 2 weeks before study entry, exposed participants had met a case of COVID-19. Sequenced material: PBMCs or T cells enriched from blood (not recorded which). J is TRBJ2-3 and V is TRBV28; weak D call: TRBD2 (5 bases). This TCR derives from a woman in her 30s who had been exposed to COVID-19. The CDR3 here is CASSLLRVSTDTQYF. The CDR3 DNA is TGTGCCAGCAGTTTATTGCGGGTTTCCACAGATACGCAGTATTTT. Variable domain in full (rest from reference TRBV28 and TRBJ2-3): DVKVTQSSRYLVKRTGEKVFLECVQDMDHENMFWYRQDPGLGLRLIYFSYDVKMKEKGDIPEGYSVSREKKERFSLILESASTNQTSMYLCASSLLRVSTDTQYFGPGTRLTVL.